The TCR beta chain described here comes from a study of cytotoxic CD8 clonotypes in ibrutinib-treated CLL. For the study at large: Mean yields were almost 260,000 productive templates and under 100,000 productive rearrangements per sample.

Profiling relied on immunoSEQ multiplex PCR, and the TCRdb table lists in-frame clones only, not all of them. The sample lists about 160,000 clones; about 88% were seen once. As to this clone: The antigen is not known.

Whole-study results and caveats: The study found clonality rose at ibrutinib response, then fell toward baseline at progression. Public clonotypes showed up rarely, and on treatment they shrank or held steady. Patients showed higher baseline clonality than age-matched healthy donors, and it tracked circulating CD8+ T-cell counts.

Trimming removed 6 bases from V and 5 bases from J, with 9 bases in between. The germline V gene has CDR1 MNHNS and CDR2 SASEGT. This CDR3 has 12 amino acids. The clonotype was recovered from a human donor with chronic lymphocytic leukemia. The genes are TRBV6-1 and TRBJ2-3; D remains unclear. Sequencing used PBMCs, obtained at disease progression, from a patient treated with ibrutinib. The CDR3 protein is CASRVPEDTQYF. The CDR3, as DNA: TGTGCCAGCAGGGTTCCTGAAGATACGCAGTATTTT.